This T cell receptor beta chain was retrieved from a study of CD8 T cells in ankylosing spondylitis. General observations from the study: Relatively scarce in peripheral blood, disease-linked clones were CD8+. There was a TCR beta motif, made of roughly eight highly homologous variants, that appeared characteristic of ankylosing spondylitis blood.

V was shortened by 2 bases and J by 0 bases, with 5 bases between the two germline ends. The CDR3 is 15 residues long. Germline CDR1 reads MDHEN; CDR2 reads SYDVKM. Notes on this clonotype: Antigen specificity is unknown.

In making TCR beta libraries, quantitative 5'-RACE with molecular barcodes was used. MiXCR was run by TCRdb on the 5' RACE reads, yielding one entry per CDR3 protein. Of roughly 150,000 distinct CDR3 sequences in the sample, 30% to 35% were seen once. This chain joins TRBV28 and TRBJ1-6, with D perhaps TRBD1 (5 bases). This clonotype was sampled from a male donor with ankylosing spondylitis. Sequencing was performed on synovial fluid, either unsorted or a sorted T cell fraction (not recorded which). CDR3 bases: TGTGCCAGCAGTTTAGGGGGCTCCTATAATTCACCCCTCCACTTT. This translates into CASSLGGSYNSPLHF.